This is a list of T cell receptor beta chains from one sample in a study of cytomegalovirus exposure and HLA in healthy donors. Using immunoSEQ multiplex PCR, the repertoire was profiled, and TCRdb retains in-frame clones only, with some absent. The sample carries about 120,000 clones, about 80% recorded once. What was sequenced was PBMCs. The receptors were gathered from a female donor in good health and CMV-seropositive. Both conserved end residues are part of each CDR3. D genes are given only for firm matches. Some rows have no size entry. The others give once, few or many, or a class for an expanded clone.

v_gene: TRBV7-8; j_gene: TRBJ1-4; d_gene: -; abundance: -; CDR3aa: CASSLDGGGNEKLFF; CDR3nt: TGTGCCAGCAGCTTAGATGGCGGGGGGAATGAAAAACTGTTTTTT
v_gene: TRBV5-4; j_gene: TRBJ2-1; d_gene: TRBD1; abundance: -; CDR3aa: CASSVGQASNEQFF; CDR3nt: TGTGCCAGCAGCGTGGGACAGGCTTCGAATGAGCAGTTCTTC
v_gene: TRBV27; j_gene: TRBJ1-6; d_gene: -; abundance: once; CDR3aa: CASSLSWQGNSPLHF; CDR3nt: TGTGCCAGCAGTTTATCGTGGCAGGGAAATTCACCCCTCCACTTT
v_gene: TRBV15; j_gene: TRBJ2-3; d_gene: -; abundance: -; CDR3aa: CATSRDNRAADTQYF; CDR3nt: TGTGCCACCAGCAGAGATAACAGGGCGGCAGATACGCAGTATTTT
v_gene: TRBV4-1; j_gene: TRBJ2-1; d_gene: TRBD2; abundance: few; CDR3aa: CASSQVMSGGAYNEQFF; CDR3nt: TGCGCCAGCAGCCAAGTAATGAGCGGGGGGGCCTACAATGAGCAGTTCTTC
v_gene: TRBV5-4; j_gene: TRBJ1-4; d_gene: TRBD1; abundance: -; CDR3aa: CASSSGTGTEKLFF; CDR3nt: TGTGCCAGCAGCTCCGGGACAGGGACTGAAAAACTGTTTTTT
v_gene: TRBV25-1; j_gene: TRBJ2-7; d_gene: -; abundance: once; CDR3aa: CATRRDSAYEQYF; CDR3nt: TGTGCCACCAGGAGGGACAGCGCCTACGAGCAGTACTTC
v_gene: TRBV7-2; j_gene: TRBJ1-4; d_gene: -; abundance: -; CDR3aa: CASSLAGKLFF; CDR3nt: TGTGCCAGCAGCTTGGCGGGGAAACTGTTTTTT
v_gene: TRBV27; j_gene: TRBJ1-2; d_gene: -; abundance: -; CDR3aa: CASSVHRATYGYTF; CDR3nt: TGTGCCAGCAGTGTCCACAGGGCCACTTATGGCTACACCTTC
v_gene: TRBV5-6; j_gene: TRBJ1-6; d_gene: -; abundance: -; CDR3aa: CASSRTVSSYNSPLHF; CDR3nt: TGTGCCAGCAGCCGGACAGTGAGCTCCTATAATTCACCCCTCCACTTT
v_gene: TRBV6-1; j_gene: TRBJ1-1; d_gene: TRBD1; abundance: few; CDR3aa: CASSGGTGLEAFF; CDR3nt: TGTGCCAGCAGTGGGGGGACAGGTCTTGAAGCTTTCTTT
v_gene: TRBV6-6; j_gene: TRBJ2-6; d_gene: TRBD1; abundance: -; CDR3aa: CASSRGQGSGANVLTF; CDR3nt: TGTGCCAGCAGTCGGGGACAGGGTTCTGGGGCCAACGTCCTGACTTTC
v_gene: TRBV7-2; j_gene: TRBJ2-5; d_gene: TRBD2; abundance: -; CDR3aa: CASSQIAGGPGETQYF; CDR3nt: TGTGCCAGCAGCCAAATAGCGGGGGGGCCAGGGGAGACCCAGTACTTC
v_gene: TRBV27; j_gene: TRBJ2-2; d_gene: -; abundance: -; CDR3aa: CASSPRSNQNTGELFF; CDR3nt: TGTGCCAGCAGTCCCAGGTCAAACCAGAACACCGGGGAGCTGTTTTTT
v_gene: TRBV6-5; j_gene: TRBJ2-3; d_gene: -; abundance: -; CDR3aa: CASSLRTDGDTQYF; CDR3nt: TGTGCCAGCAGCCTAAGGACTGACGGAGATACGCAGTATTTT
v_gene: TRBV6-1; j_gene: TRBJ1-2; d_gene: TRBD1; abundance: once; CDR3aa: CASSEGGTGGSYGYTF; CDR3nt: TGTGCCAGCAGTGAAGGTGGGACAGGGGGTTCCTATGGCTACACCTTC
v_gene: TRBV4-1; j_gene: TRBJ1-4; d_gene: -; abundance: -; CDR3aa: CASSLNPPGGWEKLFF; CDR3nt: TGCGCCAGCAGCCTAAATCCTCCGGGGGGTTGGGAAAAACTGTTTTTT
v_gene: TRBV28; j_gene: TRBJ1-1; d_gene: -; abundance: -; CDR3aa: CASSPGVGASTEAFF; CDR3nt: TGTGCCAGCAGTCCAGGGGTGGGGGCGAGCACTGAAGCTTTCTTT
v_gene: TRBV9; j_gene: TRBJ2-2; d_gene: TRBD1; abundance: -; CDR3aa: CASSTGTGVTGELFF; CDR3nt: TGTGCCAGCAGCACGGGGACAGGGGTTACCGGGGAGCTGTTTTTT
v_gene: TRBV6-1; j_gene: TRBJ1-5; d_gene: TRBD1; abundance: -; CDR3aa: CASSADRGRNQPQHF; CDR3nt: TGTGCCAGCAGTGCGGACAGGGGTCGGAATCAGCCCCAGCATTTT
v_gene: TRBV5-1; j_gene: TRBJ2-2; d_gene: TRBD2; abundance: -; CDR3aa: CASSSLAGSGGELFF; CDR3nt: TGCGCCAGCAGCTCCTTAGCGGGGTCAGGCGGGGAGCTGTTTTTT
v_gene: TRBV5-1; j_gene: TRBJ1-1; d_gene: -; abundance: -; CDR3aa: CASSLGGTQNTEAFF; CDR3nt: TGCGCCAGCAGCTTGGGGGGCACCCAGAACACTGAAGCTTTCTTT
v_gene: TRBV5-1; j_gene: TRBJ1-2; d_gene: -; abundance: few; CDR3aa: CASSQGTGGGGYTF; CDR3nt: TGCGCCAGCAGCCAGGGGACGGGGGGCGGCGGCTACACCTTC
v_gene: TRBV27; j_gene: TRBJ1-4; d_gene: -; abundance: -; CDR3aa: CASSGGGAANEKLFF; CDR3nt: TGTGCCAGCAGCGGGGGGGGAGCGGCTAATGAAAAACTGTTTTTT
v_gene: TRBV7-2; j_gene: TRBJ1-1; d_gene: -; abundance: -; CDR3aa: CASSLVAGLNTEAFF; CDR3nt: TGTGCCAGCAGCTTAGTTGCCGGGTTGAACACTGAAGCTTTCTTT
v_gene: TRBV7-8; j_gene: TRBJ2-1; d_gene: TRBD2; abundance: -; CDR3aa: CATAPSGGAKAPNEQFF; CDR3nt: TGTGCCACCGCCCCGAGCGGGGGGGCCAAAGCGCCTAATGAGCAGTTCTTC
v_gene: TRBV7-6; j_gene: TRBJ1-1; d_gene: -; abundance: -; CDR3aa: CASSPPTGPEAFF; CDR3nt: TGTGCCAGCAGCCCACCGACAGGACCCGAAGCTTTCTTT
v_gene: TRBV6-6; j_gene: TRBJ1-5; d_gene: TRBD1; abundance: -; CDR3aa: CASSKGQGSGAQHF; CDR3nt: TGTGCCAGCAGTAAGGGACAGGGGTCAGGGGCCCAGCATTTT
v_gene: TRBV27; j_gene: TRBJ2-1; d_gene: TRBD2; abundance: -; CDR3aa: CASSLSPGLGLNEQFF; CDR3nt: TGTGCCAGCAGTTTATCGCCCGGACTAGGACTCAATGAGCAGTTCTTC
v_gene: TRBV6-5; j_gene: TRBJ1-2; d_gene: -; abundance: -; CDR3aa: CASRVQGGGYTF; CDR3nt: TGTGCCAGCAGGGTACAGGGCGGCGGCTACACCTTC
v_gene: TRBV6-1; j_gene: TRBJ1-1; d_gene: TRBD1; abundance: -; CDR3aa: CASSDEGAGTEAFF; CDR3nt: TGTGCCAGCAGTGATGAGGGGGCCGGCACTGAAGCTTTCTTT
v_gene: TRBV7-9; j_gene: TRBJ1-2; d_gene: TRBD1; abundance: once; CDR3aa: CASSPTSGGLYYGYTF; CDR3nt: TGTGCCAGCAGCCCCACGTCAGGGGGCCTTTACTATGGCTACACCTTC
v_gene: TRBV15; j_gene: TRBJ1-2; d_gene: -; abundance: -; CDR3aa: CATSSGRNYGYTF; CDR3nt: TGTGCCACCAGTTCAGGTCGGAACTATGGCTACACCTTC
v_gene: TRBV9; j_gene: TRBJ1-1; d_gene: -; abundance: -; CDR3aa: CASSVGMGPPMNTEAFF; CDR3nt: TGTGCCAGCAGCGTGGGGATGGGGCCACCGATGAACACTGAAGCTTTCTTT
v_gene: TRBV7-9; j_gene: TRBJ2-7; d_gene: TRBD1; abundance: -; CDR3aa: CASSFQQGAREQYF; CDR3nt: TGTGCCAGCAGCTTTCAACAGGGGGCGCGTGAGCAGTACTTC
v_gene: TRBV29-1; j_gene: TRBJ1-4; d_gene: -; abundance: -; CDR3aa: CSGVKSEKLFF; CDR3nt: TGCAGCGGAGTGAAGAGTGAAAAACTGTTTTTT
v_gene: TRBV7-3; j_gene: TRBJ1-1; d_gene: -; abundance: -; CDR3aa: CASSSDLIVLPGEAFF; CDR3nt: TGTGCCAGCAGCTCCGATTTAATTGTCTTACCGGGGGAAGCTTTCTTT
v_gene: TRBV28; j_gene: TRBJ2-7; d_gene: TRBD1; abundance: -; CDR3aa: CASSGWGTVGSLEQYF; CDR3nt: TGTGCCAGCAGTGGATGGGGGACAGTTGGCTCCCTAGAGCAGTACTTC
v_gene: TRBV5-8; j_gene: TRBJ2-1; d_gene: TRBD1; abundance: -; CDR3aa: CASSPDRGRHNEQFF; CDR3nt: TGTGCCAGCAGCCCAGACAGGGGGCGCCACAATGAGCAGTTCTTC
v_gene: TRBV7-9; j_gene: TRBJ2-2; d_gene: TRBD2; abundance: -; CDR3aa: CASTLRGGQTNTGELFF; CDR3nt: TGTGCCAGCACTCTCCGGGGGGGCCAGACGAACACCGGGGAGCTGTTTTTT
v_gene: TRBV27; j_gene: TRBJ2-3; d_gene: TRBD2; abundance: -; CDR3aa: CASSRTSGGPTDTQYF; CDR3nt: TGTGCCAGCAGCAGGACTAGCGGGGGACCCACAGATACGCAGTATTTT
v_gene: TRBV7-8; j_gene: TRBJ2-1; d_gene: TRBD1; abundance: -; CDR3aa: CASSPGTGEWNEQFF; CDR3nt: TGTGCCAGCAGCCCAGGGACAGGGGAGTGGAATGAGCAGTTCTTC
v_gene: TRBV5-1; j_gene: TRBJ1-1; d_gene: -; abundance: -; CDR3aa: CASSLEGRYTEAFF; CDR3nt: TGCGCCAGCAGCTTGGAGGGGAGGTACACTGAAGCTTTCTTT
v_gene: TRBV2; j_gene: TRBJ2-2; d_gene: TRBD1; abundance: -; CDR3aa: CASSGTGMGTGELFF; CDR3nt: TGTGCCAGCAGCGGGACAGGGATGGGGACCGGGGAGCTGTTTTTT
v_gene: TRBV5-6; j_gene: TRBJ2-3; d_gene: TRBD2; abundance: -; CDR3aa: CASSISAGVNTQYF; CDR3nt: TGTGCCAGCAGCATAAGCGCGGGGGTTAATACGCAGTATTTT
v_gene: TRBV5-1; j_gene: TRBJ2-3; d_gene: -; abundance: -; CDR3aa: CASSSDTFASTDTQYF; CDR3nt: TGCGCCAGCAGCTCTGACACCTTTGCTAGCACAGATACGCAGTATTTT
v_gene: TRBV5-5; j_gene: TRBJ2-5; d_gene: TRBD1; abundance: few; CDR3aa: CASSLDQDRAGETQYF; CDR3nt: TGTGCCAGCAGCTTGGATCAGGACAGGGCCGGAGAGACCCAGTACTTC
v_gene: TRBV6-1; j_gene: TRBJ2-1; d_gene: -; abundance: few; CDR3aa: CASSGAGAGSYNEQFF; CDR3nt: TGTGCCAGCAGTGGGGCCGGGGCGGGGTCCTACAATGAGCAGTTCTTC
v_gene: TRBV4-1; j_gene: TRBJ2-7; d_gene: -; abundance: few; CDR3aa: CASSRDEVGYEQYF; CDR3nt: TGCGCCAGCAGCCGAGACGAGGTCGGGTACGAGCAGTACTTC